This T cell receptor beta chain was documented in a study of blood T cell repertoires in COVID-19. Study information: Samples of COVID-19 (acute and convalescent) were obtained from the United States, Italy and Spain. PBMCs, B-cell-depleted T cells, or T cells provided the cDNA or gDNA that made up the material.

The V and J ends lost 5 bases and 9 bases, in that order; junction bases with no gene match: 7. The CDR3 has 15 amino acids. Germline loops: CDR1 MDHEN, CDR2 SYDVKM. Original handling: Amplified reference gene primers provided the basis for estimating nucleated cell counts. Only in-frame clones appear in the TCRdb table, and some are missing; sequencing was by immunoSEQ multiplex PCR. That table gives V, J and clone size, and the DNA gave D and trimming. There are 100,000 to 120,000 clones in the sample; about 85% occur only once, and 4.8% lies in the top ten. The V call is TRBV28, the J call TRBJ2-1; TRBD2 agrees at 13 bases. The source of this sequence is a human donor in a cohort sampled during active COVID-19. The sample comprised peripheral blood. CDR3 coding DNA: TGTGCCAGCAGTGACAGACTAGCGGGAGGCTTTGAGCAGTTCTTC. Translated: CASSDRLAGGFEQFF.